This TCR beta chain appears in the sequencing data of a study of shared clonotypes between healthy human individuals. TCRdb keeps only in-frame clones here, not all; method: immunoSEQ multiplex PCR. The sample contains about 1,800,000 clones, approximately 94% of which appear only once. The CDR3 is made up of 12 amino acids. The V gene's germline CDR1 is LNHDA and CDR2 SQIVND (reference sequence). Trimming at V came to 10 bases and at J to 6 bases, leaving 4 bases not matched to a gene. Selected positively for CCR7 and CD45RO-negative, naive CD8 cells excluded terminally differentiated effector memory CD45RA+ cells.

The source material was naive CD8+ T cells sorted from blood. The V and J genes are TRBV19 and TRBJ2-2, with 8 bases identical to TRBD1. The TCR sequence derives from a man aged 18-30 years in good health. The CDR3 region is CATKTGAGELFF. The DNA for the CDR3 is TGTGCCACGAAGACAGGGGCCGGGGAGCTGTTTTTT.